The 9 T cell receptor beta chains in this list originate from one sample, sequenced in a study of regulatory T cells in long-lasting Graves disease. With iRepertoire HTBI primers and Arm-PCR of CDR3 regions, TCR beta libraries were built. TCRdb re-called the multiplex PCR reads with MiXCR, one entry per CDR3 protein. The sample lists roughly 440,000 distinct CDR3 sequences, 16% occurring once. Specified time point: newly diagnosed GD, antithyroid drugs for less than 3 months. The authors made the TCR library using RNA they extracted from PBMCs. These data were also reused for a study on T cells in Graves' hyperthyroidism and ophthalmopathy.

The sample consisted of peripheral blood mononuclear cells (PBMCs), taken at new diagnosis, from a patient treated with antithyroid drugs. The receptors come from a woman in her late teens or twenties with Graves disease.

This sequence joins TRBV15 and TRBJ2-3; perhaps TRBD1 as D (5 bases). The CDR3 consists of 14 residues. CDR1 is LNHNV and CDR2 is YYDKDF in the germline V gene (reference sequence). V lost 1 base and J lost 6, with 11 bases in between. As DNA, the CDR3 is TGTGCCACCAGCAGAGGACCAGGGAAGGATACGCAGTATTTT. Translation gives CATSRGPGKDTQYF.

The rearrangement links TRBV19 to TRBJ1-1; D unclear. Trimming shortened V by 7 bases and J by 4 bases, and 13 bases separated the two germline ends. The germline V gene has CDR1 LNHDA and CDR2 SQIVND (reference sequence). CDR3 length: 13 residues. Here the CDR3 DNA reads TGTGCCAGTATTCGCCGGGGTGGCACTGAAGCTTTCTTT. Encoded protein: CASIRRGGTEAFF.

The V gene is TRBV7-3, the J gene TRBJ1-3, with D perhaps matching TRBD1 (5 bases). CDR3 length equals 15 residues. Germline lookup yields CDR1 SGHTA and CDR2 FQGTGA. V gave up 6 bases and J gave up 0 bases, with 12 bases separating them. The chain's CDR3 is CASSTQGASGNTIYF. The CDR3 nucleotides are TGTGCCAGCAGTACCCAGGGTGCCTCTGGAAACACCATATATTTT. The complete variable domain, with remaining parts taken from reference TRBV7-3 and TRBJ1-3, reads GAGVSQTPSNKVTEKGKYVELRCDPISGHTALYWYRQSLGQGPEFLIYFQGTGAADDSGLPNDRFFAVRPEGSVSTLKIQRTERGDSAVYLCASSTQGASGNTIYFGEGSWLTVV.

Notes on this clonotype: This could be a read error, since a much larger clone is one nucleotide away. CDR3: CSARESGGSYNEQYF. As DNA, the CDR3 is TGCAGTGCTAGAGAATCAGGGGGCTCCTACAATGAGCAGTACTTC. V gene TRBV20-1 combines with J gene TRBJ2-7; TRBD1 matches 8 bases. CDR1 DFQATT and CDR2 SNEGSKA come from the germline V gene (reference sequence). V dropped 0 bases and J dropped 7; count of bases not matched to a gene: 11. This CDR3 is 15 amino acids long.

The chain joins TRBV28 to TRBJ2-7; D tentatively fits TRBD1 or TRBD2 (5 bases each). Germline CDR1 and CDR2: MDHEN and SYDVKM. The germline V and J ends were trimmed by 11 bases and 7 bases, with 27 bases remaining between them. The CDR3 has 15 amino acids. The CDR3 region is CAVSNPRGTLYEQYF. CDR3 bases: TGTGCCGTCTCCAATCCCCGGGGCACTCTTTATGAGCAGTACTTC.

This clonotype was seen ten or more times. CDR3 region: CASRRSGIGRNTEAFF. The CDR3 bases are TGTGCCAGCAGGCGCTCAGGTATTGGAAGGAACACTGAAGCTTTCTTT. The chain carries TRBV6-1 and TRBJ1-1; no firm D call. Germline V gene lookup returns CDR1 MNHNS and CDR2 SASEGT. There are 16 residues in the CDR3. Trimming removed 6 bases at V and 1 base at J, with 18 bases between.

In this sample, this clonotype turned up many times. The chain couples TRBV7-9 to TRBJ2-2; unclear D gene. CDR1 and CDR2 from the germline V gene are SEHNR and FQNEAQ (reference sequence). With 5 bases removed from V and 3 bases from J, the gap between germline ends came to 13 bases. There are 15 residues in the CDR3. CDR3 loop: CASSRSVGHTGELFF. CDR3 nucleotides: TGTGCCAGCAGCCGTTCTGTAGGACACACCGGGGAGCTGTTTTTT.

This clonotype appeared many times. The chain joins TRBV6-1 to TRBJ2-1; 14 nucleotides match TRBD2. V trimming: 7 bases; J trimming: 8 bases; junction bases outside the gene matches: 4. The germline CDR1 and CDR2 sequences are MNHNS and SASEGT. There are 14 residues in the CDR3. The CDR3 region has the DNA TGTGCCAGCACTGGACTAGCGGGAGGATATGAGCAGTTCTTC. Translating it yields CASTGLAGGYEQFF.

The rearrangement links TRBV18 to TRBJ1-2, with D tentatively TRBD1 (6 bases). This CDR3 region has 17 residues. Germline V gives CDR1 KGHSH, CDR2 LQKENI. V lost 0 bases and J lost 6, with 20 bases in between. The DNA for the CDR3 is TGTGCCAGCTCACCACCGGGCTTCTTGGACAGTTCGAATGGCTACACCTTC. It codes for CASSPPGFLDSSNGYTF.